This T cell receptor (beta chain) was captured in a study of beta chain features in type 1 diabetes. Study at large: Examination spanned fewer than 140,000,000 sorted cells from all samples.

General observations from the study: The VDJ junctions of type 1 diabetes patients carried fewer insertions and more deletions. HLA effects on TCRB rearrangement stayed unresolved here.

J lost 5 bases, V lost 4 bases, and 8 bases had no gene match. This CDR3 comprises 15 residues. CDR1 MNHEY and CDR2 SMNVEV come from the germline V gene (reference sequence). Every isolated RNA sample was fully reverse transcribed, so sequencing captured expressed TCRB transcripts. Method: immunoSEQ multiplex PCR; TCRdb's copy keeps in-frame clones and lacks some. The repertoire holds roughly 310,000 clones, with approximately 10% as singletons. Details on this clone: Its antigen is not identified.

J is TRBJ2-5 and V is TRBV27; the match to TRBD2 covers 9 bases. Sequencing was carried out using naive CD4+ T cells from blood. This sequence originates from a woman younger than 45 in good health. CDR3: CASSSVGTSFETQYF. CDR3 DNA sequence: TGTGCCAGCAGTTCCGTTGGGACTAGCTTTGAGACCCAGTACTTC.